The T cell receptor (beta chain) described here comes from a study of CXCR3-negative and CXCR3-positive naive CD8 T cells. General study points: TRB CDR3 hydrophobicity was greater in CXCR3-positive naive cells than in CXCR3-negative naive cells.

CDR3 length: 17 amino acids. CDR1 SGHRS and CDR2 YFSETQ come from the germline V gene. As concerns this clonotype: What it binds is not known.

5' RACE that incorporated UMI labels was used to prepare the TRB cDNA libraries. TCRdb re-called the 5' RACE reads; every CDR3 protein appears as one record, without DNA. The sample yields some 150,000 distinct CDR3 sequences, of which the top ten take up under 0.35%. The sample taken for sequencing was naive CXCR3+ CD8+ T cells from blood. Subset defined: CD45RO-CCR7+CD27+CD95- naive CD8+ T cells expressing CXCR3 (TNR3+). This receptor was taken from a human donor in good health. Some clones in this sample may be carry-over from other donors' samples. This chain connects TRBV5-1 to TRBJ2-1; TCRdb names TRBD2, which stays unverified in the absence of DNA. Here the CDR3 reads CASSEDSTTYPYNEQFF.